This is a list of T cell receptor beta chains from one sample in a study of T cells in Graves' hyperthyroidism and ophthalmopathy. MiXCR was run by TCRdb on the multiplex PCR reads, yielding one entry per CDR3 protein. Found here are more than 300,000 distinct CDR3 sequences, more than 11% of them singletons; the top ten hold around 10%. Sequencing input: blood. The receptors shown here come from a woman aged 55-69 years with Graves' hyperthyroidism. Both conserved end residues are part of each CDR3. Each record gives: CDR3 protein, CDR3 DNA, J gene, clone size, V gene, D gene. A D gene is named only where the DNA matches it firmly. A clone size is listed for some rows: how often the clone was seen (once, few, many), or a class if it is expanded.

CSARDRGPETQYF	TGCAGCGCCAGGGACAGGGGGCCCGAGACCCAGTACTTC	TRBJ2-5	-	TRBV29-1	TRBD1
CATSDPGQTTGELFF	TGTGCCACCAGTGATCCCGGACAGACAACCGGGGAGCTGTTTTTT	TRBJ2-2	few	TRBV24-1	-
CATRGMAGGFISKETQYF	TGTGCCACCAGGGGTATGGCGGGAGGCTTCATTTCCAAAGAGACCCAGTACTTC	TRBJ2-5	many	TRBV24-1	TRBD2
CASSRESLSTGELFF	TGTGCCAGCTCACGGGAGAGTTTGAGCACCGGGGAGCTGTTTTTT	TRBJ2-2	-	TRBV18	-
CASSFEGAGMNTEAFF	TGCGCCAGCAGCTTCGAGGGCGCAGGTATGAACACTGAAGCTTTCTTT	TRBJ1-1	many	TRBV5-1	-
CATLTYTGQSSGNTIYF	TGTGCCACCTTGACATACACCGGACAGAGCTCTGGAAACACCATATATTTT	TRBJ1-3	-	TRBV19	-
CASRTGTGQLADSYEQYF	TGTGCCAGCAGGACCGGGACAGGGCAACTAGCGGACAGCTACGAGCAGTACTTC	TRBJ2-7	once	TRBV2	-
CSARDWVDQETQYF	TGCAGTGCTAGAGATTGGGTAGACCAAGAGACCCAGTACTTC	TRBJ2-5	-	TRBV20-1	-
CASSPQGLATYEQYF	TGTGCCAGCAGTCCCCAGGGACTAGCCACTTACGAGCAGTACTTC	TRBJ2-7	few	TRBV27	TRBD2
CASSLWAVEQYF	TGTGCCAGCAGCTTGTGGGCAGTCGAGCAGTACTTC	TRBJ2-7	many	TRBV5-5	-
CAWGPGDGYTF	TGTGCCTGGGGCCCCGGGGATGGCTACACCTTC	TRBJ1-2	many	TRBV30	-
CASMFPPVTFTYEQYF	TGTGCCAGCATGTTTCCACCGGTTACCTTCACCTACGAGCAGTACTTC	TRBJ2-7	many	TRBV2	-
CASSATGQWQPQHF	TGTGCCAGCAGTGCGACAGGGCAGTGGCAGCCCCAGCATTTT	TRBJ1-5	few	TRBV6-1	TRBD1
CASSQDPGPSTDTQYF	TGTGCCAGCAGCCAAGATCCAGGACCTAGCACAGATACGCAGTATTTT	TRBJ2-3	many	TRBV3-1	-
CATSDHAWTSGVNEQFF	TGTGCCACCAGTGATCACGCCTGGACTAGCGGAGTCAATGAGCAGTTCTTC	TRBJ2-1	-	TRBV24-1	TRBD2
CASSVAADFSYNSPLHF	TGTGCCAGCAGCGTAGCAGCAGATTTCTCCTATAATTCACCCCTCCACTTT	TRBJ1-6	-	TRBV9	-
CASSDRWEGRNEQYF	TGCGCCAGCAGTGATCGCTGGGAGGGTAGGAACGAGCAGTACTTC	TRBJ2-7	-	TRBV10-1	TRBD2
CASSLGLAGGGEQFF	TGTGCCAGCAGTCTCGGACTAGCGGGAGGGGGTGAGCAGTTCTTC	TRBJ2-1	many	TRBV28	TRBD2
CATSRDVHSGGNYEQYF	TGTGCCACCAGCAGAGATGTACATAGCGGGGGAAACTACGAGCAGTACTTC	TRBJ2-7	many	TRBV15	TRBD2
CASSPGTVTDTQYF	TGCGCCAGCAGCCCTGGGACGGTCACAGATACGCAGTATTTT	TRBJ2-3	many	TRBV5-1	-
CASMDDPRYGYTF	TGTGCCAGCATGGATGATCCTAGGTATGGCTACACCTTC	TRBJ1-2	many	TRBV28	-
CASSLTGTRRDTQYF	TGTGCCAGCAGCCTAACCGGGACGAGGAGGGATACGCAGTATTTT	TRBJ2-3	many	TRBV9	-
CAWSVLSGEQFF	TGTGCCTGGAGTGTACTTAGTGGAGAGCAGTTCTTC	TRBJ2-1	many	TRBV30	-
CASSPEGGPYGYTF	TGTGCCAGCTCACCGGAGGGGGGACCCTATGGCTACACCTTC	TRBJ1-2	many	TRBV18	-
CASSQQGTSGRGLWNEQFF	TGTGCCAGCAGTCAACAGGGGACTAGCGGGAGGGGGTTATGGAATGAGCAGTTCTTC	TRBJ2-1	many	TRBV6-1	TRBD2
CATSTKTGGEQTQYF	TGTGCCACCAGCACAAAGACAGGGGGGGAACAGACCCAGTACTTC	TRBJ2-5	-	TRBV15	TRBD1
CASSAGWGPGFLTEAFF	TGTGCCAGCAGTGCCGGTTGGGGGCCGGGTTTTTTGACTGAAGCTTTCTTT	TRBJ1-1	many	TRBV12-3/TRBV12-4	-
CASPGDRGNYGYTF	TGTGCCAGCCCCGGAGACAGGGGAAACTATGGCTACACCTTC	TRBJ1-2	many	TRBV6-1	TRBD1
CASVTGGAGDTQYF	TGTGCCAGCGTGACAGGGGGCGCAGGGGATACGCAGTATTTT	TRBJ2-3	-	TRBV28	TRBD1
CAISDQARNYGYTF	TGTGCCATCAGTGACCAAGCTCGGAACTATGGCTACACCTTC	TRBJ1-2	-	TRBV10-3	-
CSARADGAGSNEKLFF	TGCAGTGCTAGGGCGGACGGGGCCGGGTCTAATGAAAAACTGTTTTTT	TRBJ1-4	many	TRBV20-1	-
CASSTQTSGRYEQYF	TGTGCCAGTAGTACCCAGACTAGCGGGAGGTACGAGCAGTACTTC	TRBJ2-7	few	TRBV19	TRBD2
CASSLAPGEETQYF	TGTGCCAGCAGCTTAGCGCCAGGGGAAGAGACCCAGTACTTC	TRBJ2-5	many	TRBV7-9	-
CASSQDPRQGGGGQYF	TGTGCCAGCAGCCAAGACCCACGACAGGGGGGTGGCGGGCAGTACTTC	TRBJ2-7	-	TRBV4-2	TRBD1
CAISTTSGTSYNEQFF	TGTGCCATCAGTACGACTAGCGGGACTTCCTACAATGAGCAGTTCTTC	TRBJ2-1	few	TRBV10-3	TRBD2
CASSRRQDYGYTF	TGTGCCAGCAGTCGGCGACAGGACTATGGCTACACCTTC	TRBJ1-2	many	TRBV12-3/TRBV12-4	-
CASSRTGLSNNEQFF	TGTGCCAGTAGTCGGACGGGACTAAGCAACAATGAGCAGTTCTTC	TRBJ2-1	many	TRBV19	TRBD2
CASGRFRMNTEAFF	TGTGCCAGCGGGCGGTTCCGAATGAACACTGAAGCTTTCTTT	TRBJ1-1	few	TRBV9	-
CATSPGQSNQPQHF	TGTGCCACCTCGCCCGGACAGAGCAATCAGCCCCAGCATTTT	TRBJ1-5	few	TRBV10-3	-
CASSLTLAGIYEQYF	TGTGCCAGCAGCTTAACTTTAGCGGGAATCTACGAGCAGTACTTC	TRBJ2-7	many	TRBV11-2	TRBD2
CASSLGVSGPTRAETQYF	TGCGCCAGCAGCTTGGGGGTTAGCGGGCCTACGCGGGCAGAGACCCAGTACTTC	TRBJ2-5	-	TRBV5-1	TRBD2
CSVEVPRGRDGYTF	TGCAGCGTTGAAGTCCCAAGGGGTAGGGACGGCTACACCTTC	TRBJ1-2	many	TRBV29-1	-
CASSILSRGHQPQHF	TGTGCCAGTAGTATACTATCCAGGGGGCATCAGCCCCAGCATTTT	TRBJ1-5	many	TRBV19	TRBD1
CAISKDDRAAYEQYF	TGTGCCATCAGCAAGGACGACAGGGCGGCCTACGAGCAGTACTTC	TRBJ2-7	-	TRBV15	TRBD1
CASSRTTSVFTNEQFF	TGTGCCAGCAGCCGAACCACTAGCGTCTTCACAAATGAGCAGTTCTTC	TRBJ2-1	many	TRBV3-1	TRBD2
CASSWGTDSSKYF	TGTGCCAGCAGCTGGGGGACAGATTCCTCGAAGTATTTT	TRBJ2-3	many	TRBV7-2	TRBD1
CASSGQGLDTEAFF	TGTGCCAGCAGCGGACAGGGGTTGGACACTGAAGCTTTCTTT	TRBJ1-1	many	TRBV9	TRBD1
CASSLRRGTDTQYF	TGTGCCAGCAGCCTTCGGCGGGGCACAGATACGCAGTATTTT	TRBJ2-3	many	TRBV7-9	-
CASSLEGLPSNEQFF	TGTGCCAGCAGCTTAGAGGGGCTACCGTCTAATGAGCAGTTCTTC	TRBJ2-1	many	TRBV11-2	-
CSGEVNEQFF	TGCAGCGGGGAGGTAAATGAGCAGTTCTTC	TRBJ2-1	few	TRBV29-1	-
CASSYRGGELFF	TGTGCCAGCAGCTACAGGGGGGGGGAGCTGTTTTTT	TRBJ2-2	-	TRBV6-5	TRBD1
CASSVPSGAGLTDTQYF	TGTGCCAGCAGCGTACCAAGTGGAGCGGGCCTCACAGATACGCAGTATTTT	TRBJ2-3	few	TRBV9	-
CASSATGTGDTEAFF	TGTGCCAGCAGTGCCACCGGGACAGGGGACACTGAAGCTTTCTTT	TRBJ1-1	many	TRBV28	TRBD1
CASSTDSPGNTIYF	TGCGCCAGCAGCACGGACAGTCCTGGAAACACCATATATTTT	TRBJ1-3	many	TRBV5-1	-
CAWNLGSDTGTQYF	TGTGCCTGGAATCTAGGGAGTGACACAGGTACGCAGTATTTT	TRBJ2-3	few	TRBV30	-
CASSFGLAGNTEAFF	TGCGCCAGCAGCTTTGGCCTCGCAGGGAACACTGAAGCTTTCTTT	TRBJ1-1	many	TRBV5-1	-
CASSGDSYNEQFF	TGCGCCAGCAGCGGGGACAGTTACAATGAGCAGTTCTTC	TRBJ2-1	many	TRBV5-1	TRBD1
CASSYPPGRSYNEQFF	TGTGCCAGCAGTTACCCCCCGGGTAGATCCTACAATGAGCAGTTCTTC	TRBJ2-1	-	TRBV6-6	-
CAIRRGQGYGYTF	TGTGCCATCCGTCGTGGGCAGGGCTATGGCTACACCTTC	TRBJ1-2	-	TRBV10-3	-